This T cell receptor beta chain was obtained from a study of beta chain features in type 1 diabetes. The wider study: On cell yields, gender and age, patients and healthy donors were similar. General observations from the study: Among all four CD4+ subsets, Type 1 diabetes patients had TCRB CDR3s that were moderately but significantly shorter.

Since all of the isolated RNA was reverse transcribed, expressed TCRB transcripts were what got sequenced. Only in-frame clones appear in the TCRdb table, and some are missing; sequencing was by immunoSEQ multiplex PCR. This sample has about 120,000 clones, with roughly 15% found just once. This clone was found a few times. Its antigen is not identified. Trimming stripped 3 bases from V and 1 base from J, with 7 bases between. The CDR3 totals 14 residues. Germline V gene sequence: CDR1 SQVTM, CDR2 ANQGSEA. Sequencing was carried out using central memory CD4+ T cells from blood. The clonotype was recovered from a young man with type 1 diabetes. The chain is built from TRBV29-1 and TRBJ2-6; D uncertain. CDR3 DNA: TGCAGCGTTGATTCCGGGTCTGGGGCCAACGTCCTGACTTTC. Encoded protein: CSVDSGSGANVLTF. Looking up the rest from reference TRBV29-1 and TRBJ2-6 gives the full variable domain: SAVISQKPSRDICQRGTSLTIQCQVDSQVTMMFWYRQQPGQSLTLIATANQGSEATYESGFVIDKFPISRPNLTFSTLTVSNMSPEDSSIYLCSVDSGSGANVLTFGAGSRLTVL.